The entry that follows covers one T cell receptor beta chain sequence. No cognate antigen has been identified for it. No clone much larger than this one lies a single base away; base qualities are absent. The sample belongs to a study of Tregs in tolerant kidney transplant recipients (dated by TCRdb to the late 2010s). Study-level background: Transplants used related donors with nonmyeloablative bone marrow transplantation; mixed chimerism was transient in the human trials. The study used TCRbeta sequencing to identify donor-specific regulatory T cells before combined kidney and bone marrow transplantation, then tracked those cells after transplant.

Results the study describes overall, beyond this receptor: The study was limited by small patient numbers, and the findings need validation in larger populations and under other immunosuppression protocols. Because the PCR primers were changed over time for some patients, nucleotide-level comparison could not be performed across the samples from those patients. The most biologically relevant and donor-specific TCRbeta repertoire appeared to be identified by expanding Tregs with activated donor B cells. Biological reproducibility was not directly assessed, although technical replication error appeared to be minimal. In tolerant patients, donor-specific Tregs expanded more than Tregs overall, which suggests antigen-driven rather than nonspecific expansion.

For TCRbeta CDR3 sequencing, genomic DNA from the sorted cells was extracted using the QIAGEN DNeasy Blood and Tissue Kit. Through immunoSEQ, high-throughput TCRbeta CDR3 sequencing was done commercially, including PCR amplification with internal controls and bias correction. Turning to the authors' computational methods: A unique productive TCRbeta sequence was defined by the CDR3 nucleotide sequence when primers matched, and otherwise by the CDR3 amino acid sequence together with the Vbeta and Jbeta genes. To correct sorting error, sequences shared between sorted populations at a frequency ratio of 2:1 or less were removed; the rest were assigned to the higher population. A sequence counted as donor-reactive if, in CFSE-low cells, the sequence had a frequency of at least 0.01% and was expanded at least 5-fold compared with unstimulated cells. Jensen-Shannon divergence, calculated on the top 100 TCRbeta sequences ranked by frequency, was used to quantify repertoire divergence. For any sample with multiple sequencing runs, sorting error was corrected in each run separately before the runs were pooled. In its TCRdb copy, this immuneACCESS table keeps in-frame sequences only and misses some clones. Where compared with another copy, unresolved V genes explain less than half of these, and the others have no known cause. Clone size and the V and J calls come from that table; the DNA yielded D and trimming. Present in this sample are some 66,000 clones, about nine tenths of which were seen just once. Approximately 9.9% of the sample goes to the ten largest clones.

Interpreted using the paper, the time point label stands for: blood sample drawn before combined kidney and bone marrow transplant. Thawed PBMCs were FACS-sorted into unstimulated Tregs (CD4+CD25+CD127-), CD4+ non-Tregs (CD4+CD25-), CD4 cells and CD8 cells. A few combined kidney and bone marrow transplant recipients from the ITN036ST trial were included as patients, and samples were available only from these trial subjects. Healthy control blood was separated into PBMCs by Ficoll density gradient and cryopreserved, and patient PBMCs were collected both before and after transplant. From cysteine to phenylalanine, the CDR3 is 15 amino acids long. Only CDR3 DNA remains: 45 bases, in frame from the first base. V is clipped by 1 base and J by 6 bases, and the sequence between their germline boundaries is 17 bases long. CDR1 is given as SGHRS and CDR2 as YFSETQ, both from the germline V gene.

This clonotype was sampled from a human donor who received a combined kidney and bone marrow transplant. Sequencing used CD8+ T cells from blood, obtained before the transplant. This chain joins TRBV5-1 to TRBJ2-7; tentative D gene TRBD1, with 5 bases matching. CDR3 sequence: CASSLHGHRMSEQYF. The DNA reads TGCGCCAGCAGCTTGCACGGACACCGAATGAGCGAGCAGTACTTC. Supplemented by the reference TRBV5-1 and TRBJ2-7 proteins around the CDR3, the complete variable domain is KAGVTQTPRYLIKTRGQQVTLSCSPISGHRSVSWYQQTPGQGLQFLFEYFSETQRNKGNFPGRFSGRQFSNSRSEMNVSTLELGDSALYLCASSLHGHRMSEQYFGPGTRLTVT.